These T cell receptor beta chains were read from a single sample in a study of OX40 agonist ivuxolimab in advanced cancers. Measured with immunoSEQ multiplex PCR; TCRdb has only the in-frame clones, and not every one. This table has fewer than 85,000 clones, approximately 80% appearing once. Sequencing was performed on CD4+ or CD8+ T cells sorted from blood, taken in a trial of the OX40 agonist ivuxolimab. Receptor source: an adult with an advanced solid tumor such as melanoma, head and neck, liver or kidney cancer. Both conserved end residues are part of each CDR3. Fields, in order: J gene, V gene, clone size, D gene, CDR3 protein, CDR3 DNA. A D gene is named only where the DNA matches it firmly. Size is stated for part of the rows, as once, few or many counts, or as a class when the clone is expanded.

J gene: TRBJ2-7
V gene: TRBV30
clone size: .
D gene: .
CDR3 protein: CAWRSRDDHYYEQYF
CDR3 DNA: TGTGCCTGGAGATCCCGGGATGACCACTATTACGAGCAGTACTTC

J gene: TRBJ2-7
V gene: TRBV27
clone size: .
D gene: TRBD2
CDR3 protein: CASSLSGTYTYEQYF
CDR3 DNA: TGTGCCAGCAGTTTAAGCGGGACCTATACCTACGAGCAGTACTTC

J gene: TRBJ1-2
V gene: TRBV19
clone size: many
D gene: .
CDR3 protein: CASRRTNYGYTF
CDR3 DNA: TGTGCCAGTAGAAGGACTAACTATGGCTACACCTTC

J gene: TRBJ2-5
V gene: TRBV4-2
clone size: .
D gene: TRBD2
CDR3 protein: CASSQVGAGGPRETQYF
CDR3 DNA: TGTGCCAGCAGCCAAGTCGGAGCGGGGGGGCCTAGAGAGACCCAGTACTTC

J gene: TRBJ2-3
V gene: TRBV27
clone size: .
D gene: .
CDR3 protein: CASSARGDTQYF
CDR3 DNA: TGTGCCAGCAGTGCCCGGGGGGATACGCAGTATTTT

J gene: TRBJ2-7
V gene: TRBV4-2
clone size: once
D gene: .
CDR3 protein: CASSQEDGGLSYEQYF
CDR3 DNA: TGTGCCAGCAGCCAAGAGGACGGCGGCCTCTCCTACGAGCAGTACTTC

J gene: TRBJ2-1
V gene: TRBV28
clone size: .
D gene: TRBD2
CDR3 protein: CASTSGGATDEQFF
CDR3 DNA: TGTGCCAGCACCTCGGGGGGAGCGACGGATGAGCAGTTCTTC

J gene: TRBJ2-5
V gene: TRBV7-9
clone size: .
D gene: .
CDR3 protein: CASSLASGPQGTQYF
CDR3 DNA: TGTGCCAGCAGCTTAGCCTCCGGGCCCCAAGGGACCCAGTACTTC

J gene: TRBJ2-5
V gene: TRBV2
clone size: .
D gene: TRBD1
CDR3 protein: CASSSGTVVSEAQYF
CDR3 DNA: TGTGCCAGCAGTTCCGGGACAGTGGTTTCAGAGGCCCAGTACTTC

J gene: TRBJ1-2
V gene: TRBV6-5
clone size: .
D gene: .
CDR3 protein: CASSYGGQNYGYTF
CDR3 DNA: TGTGCCAGCAGTTATGGAGGACAGAACTATGGCTACACCTTC

J gene: TRBJ2-2
V gene: TRBV7-2
clone size: once
D gene: TRBD1
CDR3 protein: CASSAGGDTGELFF
CDR3 DNA: TGTGCCAGCAGCGCAGGGGGCGACACCGGGGAGCTGTTTTTT

J gene: TRBJ2-5
V gene: TRBV5-4
clone size: .
D gene: TRBD1
CDR3 protein: CASSLRGLIETQYF
CDR3 DNA: TGTGCCAGCAGCTTGAGGGGGCTAATCGAGACCCAGTACTTC

J gene: TRBJ2-1
V gene: TRBV9
clone size: .
D gene: TRBD2
CDR3 protein: CASSVREGSYNEQFF
CDR3 DNA: TGTGCCAGCAGCGTTCGGGAGGGCTCCTACAATGAGCAGTTCTTC

J gene: TRBJ2-3
V gene: TRBV6-1
clone size: few
D gene: .
CDR3 protein: CASIGKNLGADTQYF
CDR3 DNA: TGTGCCAGCATAGGAAAGAACTTAGGGGCAGATACGCAGTATTTT

J gene: TRBJ2-5
V gene: TRBV7-9
clone size: .
D gene: .
CDR3 protein: CASSSRDPETQYF
CDR3 DNA: TGTGCCAGCAGCTCCCGGGACCCAGAGACCCAGTACTTC

J gene: TRBJ2-5
V gene: TRBV4-3
clone size: .
D gene: TRBD2
CDR3 protein: CASSQGNSGSWGETQYF
CDR3 DNA: TGCGCCAGCAGCCAAGGCAATAGCGGGAGTTGGGGGGAGACCCAGTACTTC

J gene: TRBJ2-5
V gene: TRBV29-1
clone size: few
D gene: TRBD1
CDR3 protein: CSGGTGGRETQYF
CDR3 DNA: TGCAGCGGAGGGACAGGGGGCAGGGAGACCCAGTACTTC

J gene: TRBJ2-3
V gene: TRBV4-1
clone size: .
D gene: .
CDR3 protein: CASSQAAGGLNTQYF
CDR3 DNA: TGCGCCAGCAGCCAAGCGGCTGGGGGTCTGAATACGCAGTATTTT

J gene: TRBJ2-7
V gene: TRBV27
clone size: .
D gene: .
CDR3 protein: CASSPSSYEQYF
CDR3 DNA: TGTGCCAGCAGCCCCAGCTCCTACGAGCAGTACTTC

J gene: TRBJ1-2
V gene: TRBV1
clone size: .
D gene: .
CDR3 protein: CTSSQDPGHGYTF
CDR3 DNA: TGCACCAGCAGCCAAGATCCCGGGCATGGCTACACCTTC

J gene: TRBJ1-5
V gene: TRBV10-2
clone size: .
D gene: .
CDR3 protein: CASISNQPQHF
CDR3 DNA: TGCGCCAGCATTAGCAATCAGCCCCAGCATTTT

J gene: TRBJ2-7
V gene: TRBV7-8
clone size: .
D gene: TRBD1
CDR3 protein: CASSTQTGTASYEQYF
CDR3 DNA: TGTGCCAGCAGCACCCAAACCGGGACAGCCTCCTACGAGCAGTACTTC

J gene: TRBJ2-5
V gene: TRBV5-4
clone size: .
D gene: .
CDR3 protein: CASSLDPQETQYF
CDR3 DNA: TGTGCCAGCAGCTTGGATCCCCAAGAGACCCAGTACTTC

J gene: TRBJ1-2
V gene: TRBV7-2
clone size: .
D gene: .
CDR3 protein: CASSPGHELGYGYTF
CDR3 DNA: TGTGCCAGCAGCCCTGGACATGAACTGGGCTATGGCTACACCTTC

J gene: TRBJ1-1
V gene: TRBV7-8
clone size: .
D gene: .
CDR3 protein: CASSSRENTEAFF
CDR3 DNA: TGTGCCAGCAGCTCCAGGGAGAACACTGAAGCTTTCTTT

J gene: TRBJ2-1
V gene: TRBV13
clone size: .
D gene: TRBD2
CDR3 protein: CASSWGLAGSSYNEQFF
CDR3 DNA: TGTGCCAGCAGCTGGGGACTAGCGGGGTCCTCCTACAATGAGCAGTTCTTC

J gene: TRBJ1-2
V gene: TRBV30
clone size: .
D gene: .
CDR3 protein: CASSDRTMGYGYTF
CDR3 DNA: TGTGCCTCCTCCGACAGGACGATGGGGTATGGCTACACCTTC

J gene: TRBJ1-2
V gene: TRBV30
clone size: .
D gene: .
CDR3 protein: CAWSAGTRGERGYTF
CDR3 DNA: TGTGCCTGGAGTGCTGGGACAAGGGGTGAAAGGGGCTACACCTTC

J gene: TRBJ2-5
V gene: TRBV5-1
clone size: .
D gene: .
CDR3 protein: CASSLEPSGVGETQYF
CDR3 DNA: TGCGCCAGCAGCTTGGAGCCTTCAGGGGTTGGAGAGACCCAGTACTTC

J gene: TRBJ1-1
V gene: TRBV2
clone size: few
D gene: .
CDR3 protein: CASSEPQWGGSRDTEAFF
CDR3 DNA: TGTGCCAGCAGTGAACCCCAATGGGGGGGCTCTCGGGACACTGAAGCTTTCTTT

J gene: TRBJ2-7
V gene: TRBV5-4
clone size: few
D gene: .
CDR3 protein: CASSGRGGEQYF
CDR3 DNA: TGTGCCAGCAGCGGCAGGGGCGGCGAGCAGTACTTC

J gene: TRBJ2-5
V gene: TRBV7-3
clone size: .
D gene: .
CDR3 protein: CASSLGAGLQETQYF
CDR3 DNA: TGTGCCAGCAGCTTAGGGGCGGGGTTACAAGAGACCCAGTACTTC

J gene: TRBJ1-1
V gene: TRBV19
clone size: .
D gene: TRBD1
CDR3 protein: CASSPDRGNTEAFF
CDR3 DNA: TGTGCCAGTAGTCCAGACAGGGGAAACACTGAAGCTTTCTTT

J gene: TRBJ2-3
V gene: TRBV7-2
clone size: .
D gene: .
CDR3 protein: CASSLYRISTDTQYF
CDR3 DNA: TGTGCCAGCAGCTTATATAGAATTAGCACAGATACGCAGTATTTT

J gene: TRBJ1-5
V gene: TRBV19
clone size: .
D gene: TRBD1
CDR3 protein: CASSERQGKSNQPQHF
CDR3 DNA: TGTGCCAGTAGTGAACGACAGGGGAAGAGCAATCAGCCCCAGCATTTT

J gene: TRBJ1-2
V gene: TRBV7-9
clone size: .
D gene: .
CDR3 protein: CASSFEQGAYGYTF
CDR3 DNA: TGTGCCAGCAGCTTTGAACAGGGAGCCTATGGCTACACCTTC

J gene: TRBJ1-1
V gene: TRBV29-1
clone size: few
D gene: .
CDR3 protein: CSVGRMNTEAFF
CDR3 DNA: TGCAGCGTTGGTCGCATGAACACTGAAGCTTTCTTT

J gene: TRBJ2-2
V gene: TRBV7-2
clone size: .
D gene: TRBD2
CDR3 protein: CASSLRSGGTGELFF
CDR3 DNA: TGTGCCAGCAGCTTACGTAGCGGGGGGACCGGGGAGCTGTTTTTT

J gene: TRBJ2-3
V gene: TRBV27
clone size: .
D gene: TRBD2
CDR3 protein: CASRTLAGGTDTQYF
CDR3 DNA: TGTGCCAGCAGGACACTAGCGGGGGGGACAGATACGCAGTATTTT

J gene: TRBJ2-1
V gene: TRBV4-3
clone size: .
D gene: TRBD2
CDR3 protein: CASSQDRLAGSDEQFF
CDR3 DNA: TGCGCCAGCAGCCAAGATCGGCTAGCGGGATCTGATGAGCAGTTCTTC

J gene: TRBJ1-5
V gene: TRBV6-5
clone size: once
D gene: TRBD1
CDR3 protein: CATKGAGGNQPQHF
CDR3 DNA: TGTGCCACCAAGGGGGCCGGTGGCAATCAGCCCCAGCATTTT

J gene: TRBJ2-5
V gene: TRBV7-6
clone size: .
D gene: TRBD1
CDR3 protein: CASSLGGQAGGQTQYF
CDR3 DNA: TGTGCCAGCAGCTTAGGGGGACAGGCCGGCGGGCAGACCCAGTACTTC

J gene: TRBJ2-1
V gene: TRBV28
clone size: .
D gene: TRBD2
CDR3 protein: CASGLSGYNEQFF
CDR3 DNA: TGTGCCAGCGGACTTAGCGGGTACAATGAGCAGTTCTTC

J gene: TRBJ2-5
V gene: TRBV6-5
clone size: .
D gene: .
CDR3 protein: CASSYGGANQETQYF
CDR3 DNA: TGTGCCAGCAGTTACGGCGGAGCAAACCAAGAGACCCAGTACTTC

J gene: TRBJ1-6
V gene: TRBV7-2
clone size: .
D gene: .
CDR3 protein: CASSLRGAGSPLHF
CDR3 DNA: TGTGCCAGCAGCTTAAGGGGGGCAGGGTCACCCCTCCACTTT

J gene: TRBJ2-7
V gene: TRBV12-2
clone size: .
D gene: .
CDR3 protein: CASRLNGQPPGLTYEQYF
CDR3 DNA: TGTGCAAGTCGCTTGAACGGACAGCCTCCTGGATTAACCTACGAGCAGTACTTC

J gene: TRBJ2-1
V gene: TRBV7-2
clone size: .
D gene: .
CDR3 protein: CASSLDWGSYNEQFF
CDR3 DNA: TGTGCCAGCAGCTTAGACTGGGGCTCCTACAATGAGCAGTTCTTC

J gene: TRBJ1-2
V gene: TRBV6-5
clone size: .
D gene: .
CDR3 protein: CASSGSGVDYGYTF
CDR3 DNA: TGTGCCAGCAGTGGATCCGGTGTAGACTATGGCTACACCTTC

J gene: TRBJ1-1
V gene: TRBV5-1
clone size: .
D gene: .
CDR3 protein: CASSLRTTGIYTEAFF
CDR3 DNA: TGCGCCAGCAGCTTGAGAACGACCGGCATATACACTGAAGCTTTCTTT

J gene: TRBJ1-5
V gene: TRBV9
clone size: .
D gene: .
CDR3 protein: CASSPRPRVGNQPQHF
CDR3 DNA: TGTGCCAGCAGCCCACGGCCGCGGGTGGGCAATCAGCCCCAGCATTTT

J gene: TRBJ1-5
V gene: TRBV19
clone size: .
D gene: TRBD1
CDR3 protein: CASSILPGQGGNQPQHF
CDR3 DNA: TGTGCCAGTAGTATACTACCGGGACAGGGTGGAAATCAGCCCCAGCATTTT

J gene: TRBJ2-2
V gene: TRBV7-2
clone size: .
D gene: .
CDR3 protein: CASSLELGNTGELFF
CDR3 DNA: TGTGCCAGCAGCTTAGAACTTGGGAACACCGGGGAGCTGTTTTTT

J gene: TRBJ2-2
V gene: TRBV28
clone size: .
D gene: .
CDR3 protein: CASSVGQLNTGELFF
CDR3 DNA: TGTGCCAGCAGTGTTGGACAATTGAACACCGGGGAGCTGTTTTTT

J gene: TRBJ1-3
V gene: TRBV7-2
clone size: .
D gene: .
CDR3 protein: CASSSESGPVSGNTIYF
CDR3 DNA: TGTGCCAGCAGCTCAGAATCCGGGCCGGTCTCTGGAAACACCATATATTTT

J gene: TRBJ2-3
V gene: TRBV30
clone size: .
D gene: .
CDR3 protein: CAWSVKGVRFDTQYF
CDR3 DNA: TGTGCCTGGAGTGTTAAGGGGGTACGTTTTGATACGCAGTATTTT